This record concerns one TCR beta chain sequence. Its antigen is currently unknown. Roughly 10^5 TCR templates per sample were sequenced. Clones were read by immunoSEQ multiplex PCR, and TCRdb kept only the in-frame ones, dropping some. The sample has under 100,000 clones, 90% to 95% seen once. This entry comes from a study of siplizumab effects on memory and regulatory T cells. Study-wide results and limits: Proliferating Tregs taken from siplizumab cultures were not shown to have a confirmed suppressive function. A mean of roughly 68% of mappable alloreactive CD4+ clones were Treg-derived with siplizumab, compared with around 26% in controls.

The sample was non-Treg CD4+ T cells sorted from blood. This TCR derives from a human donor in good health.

CDR3 coding DNA: TGTGCCAGCAGCCGTGAGCGGGAGTACTACAATGAGCAGTTCTTC. As protein: CASSREREYYNEQFF. The chain uses TRBV7-8 and TRBJ2-1, with 8 bases matching TRBD2. The CDR3 length is 15 residues. V was pared by 5 bases and J by 3 bases, with 6 bases of the junction left unmatched. The germline V gene has CDR1 SGHVS and CDR2 FQNEAQ.